Listed below are T cell receptor beta chains from one sample, sequenced in a study of tumor-infiltrating lymphocytes in localized non-small cell lung cancer. TCRdb keeps only in-frame clones here, not all; method: immunoSEQ multiplex PCR. Altogether some 30,000 clones are present, approximately 85% being singletons, with the ten largest covering around 2.1%. The sequencing input was lung tumor tissue. The source is a human donor with non-small cell lung cancer. The CDR3 runs from the conserved cysteine through the conserved F or W. The order of the fields is V gene, clone size, D gene, J gene, CDR3 protein. A D gene is named only where the DNA matches it firmly. The listing skips clone size in some rows; elsewhere it reads once, few, many or a size class.

TRBV30	NA	NA	TRBJ2-7	CAWSPRGGIAYEQYF
TRBV5-5	NA	NA	TRBJ1-1	CASSLNRDRSEAFF
TRBV28	medium-sized	NA	TRBJ1-5	CASTTGNQPQHF
TRBV7-2	NA	NA	TRBJ2-4	CASSLGVAGVIQYF
TRBV7-2	NA	TRBD1	TRBJ2-1	CASSFTSRDRGGNEQFF
TRBV6-1	NA	TRBD1	TRBJ1-5	CASSGPKDRVLYSNQPQHF
TRBV2	few	TRBD1	TRBJ2-7	CASSATGASYEQYF
TRBV4-2	NA	TRBD1	TRBJ1-2	CASSQDGTEYGYTF
TRBV6-6	NA	TRBD2	TRBJ2-3	CASSYSRGGTDTQYF
TRBV2	NA	TRBD1	TRBJ2-3	CASRRTGGSTDTQYF
TRBV29-1	NA	NA	TRBJ1-4	CSVGTSQTATNEKLFF
TRBV7-3	NA	NA	TRBJ2-3	CASSQVASTDTQYF
TRBV7-6	NA	TRBD2	TRBJ2-5	CASSVTSGRQETQYF
TRBV30	few	NA	TRBJ1-3	CAWSVITTIYF
TRBV11-3	once	TRBD1	TRBJ2-7	CASSQGASYEQYF
TRBV4-3	NA	NA	TRBJ1-6	CASSQEGGMNNSPLHF
TRBV5-6	NA	NA	TRBJ2-6	CASSPDSYSSGANVLTF
TRBV5-6	NA	NA	TRBJ2-5	CASSLVGQGEKTQYF
TRBV7-2	once	NA	TRBJ2-7	CASSSRTVSYEQYF
TRBV7-8	NA	NA	TRBJ2-1	CASSLARQARGNEQFF
TRBV5-1	NA	NA	TRBJ1-1	CASSLGQGMNTEAFF
TRBV6-6	NA	NA	TRBJ2-3	CASSYGQGSTDTQYF
TRBV5-4	NA	NA	TRBJ2-5	CASSLDRRYQETQYF
TRBV5-5	NA	TRBD2	TRBJ2-4	CASSLLAGGGRNIQYF
TRBV5-6	few	NA	TRBJ2-1	CASSFQTGDEQFF
TRBV13	NA	TRBD2	TRBJ2-7	CASSLGLAGAYEQYF
TRBV27	NA	NA	TRBJ2-6	CASSYNRGSGANVLTF
TRBV7-6	medium-sized	TRBD2	TRBJ2-7	CASSLGTSGGLSYEQYF
TRBV2	NA	NA	TRBJ2-2	CASSLYRIPNTGELFF
TRBV5-1	NA	NA	TRBJ2-2	CASSTQTGNTGELFF
TRBV7-2	NA	TRBD1	TRBJ2-6	CASSRLWTGGPGANVLTF
TRBV7-8	once	TRBD1	TRBJ2-7	CASSSDRGAYEQYF
TRBV29-1	NA	TRBD1	TRBJ2-7	CSVVRTGSYEQYF
TRBV7-2	once	NA	TRBJ1-3	CASSLQGSSGNTIYF
TRBV25-1	NA	TRBD1	TRBJ1-1	CASQTGGNNRNTEAFF
TRBV6-1	NA	NA	TRBJ1-2	CASSERNYGYTF
TRBV7-9	NA	NA	TRBJ2-4	CASSSPPDRELAKNIQYF
TRBV28	once	NA	TRBJ2-7	CASSSRGDLYEQYF
TRBV6-5	NA	NA	TRBJ2-4	CASSPGVAENIQYF
TRBV6-6	NA	NA	TRBJ1-1	CASNQHGTPEGTEAFF
TRBV30	NA	NA	TRBJ1-2	CAWGFQAGYGYTF
TRBV11-2	NA	NA	TRBJ2-7	CASSYRRGYEQYF
TRBV15	NA	TRBD2	TRBJ2-5	CATSSLAGGPETQYF
TRBV15	NA	NA	TRBJ2-5	CATSRDRLAFSETQYF
TRBV9	NA	NA	TRBJ1-1	CASSDLGGRDTEAFF
TRBV9	NA	NA	TRBJ1-3	CASSVGRAGSGNTIYF
TRBV6-4	NA	NA	TRBJ2-7	CASRGPTPEGEQYF
TRBV29-1	NA	NA	TRBJ2-1	CSVGHNEQFF
TRBV7-2	NA	NA	TRBJ2-3	CASSTQGNTQYF
TRBV7-2	NA	NA	TRBJ2-7	CASNLGKVYEQYF
TRBV9	NA	TRBD1	TRBJ2-2	CASSVAPGQGNGELFF
TRBV4-3	NA	TRBD2	TRBJ2-6	CASSLEAGGTSGANVLTF
TRBV4-2	NA	NA	TRBJ2-7	CASSPEGRYEQYF
TRBV5-8	few	TRBD2	TRBJ2-3	CASSRTRTDTQYF
TRBV19	NA	TRBD1	TRBJ2-7	CASRGPGTGEVDEQYF